The 8 T cell receptor beta chains below were found in one sample sequenced in a study of blood T cell repertoires in COVID-19. Produced via immunoSEQ multiplex PCR; TCRdb's table is partial and in-frame only. The sample consists of some 150,000 clones, roughly 84% of them appearing once. Sequenced: peripheral blood. All receptors come from a woman in her sixties with acute or convalescent COVID-19.

The chain uses TRBV10-3 and TRBJ1-5; 7 positions match TRBD1. CDR1 and CDR2 (germline): ENHRY, SYGVKD. J lost 7 bases, V lost 5 bases, and 8 bases had no gene match. The CDR3 has 14 residues. The CDR3 nucleotides read TGTGCCATCAGTACCGAGACAGGGAACCAGCCCCAGCATTTT. This gives the protein CAISTETGNQPQHF.

J is TRBJ2-5 and V is TRBV28, with D tentatively TRBD1 (6 bases). Germline CDR1 is MDHEN and CDR2 is SYDVKM. There are 12 residues in the CDR3. V was cut by 8 bases and J by 5 bases, with 12 bases left in between. Here the CDR3 DNA reads TGTGCCAGCCGCGGACAGACGGAGACCCAGTACTTC. This translates into CASRGQTETQYF.

The chain is built from TRBV7-8 and TRBJ1-2; D uncertain. The CDR3 runs 13 residues. Trimming stripped 1 base from V and 3 bases from J, with 6 bases between. Germline V gene sequence: CDR1 SGHVS, CDR2 FQNEAQ. The CDR3 loop reads CASSLEQYYGYTF. CDR3 sequence (DNA): TGTGCCAGCAGCTTAGAACAGTACTATGGCTACACCTTC.

This clone was seen more than once but under ten times. J is TRBJ2-2 and V is TRBV4-2; maybe TRBD2 (6 bases). The CDR3 is 15 residues long. Germline CDR1 and CDR2: LGHNA and YNFKEQ. Trimming pared 4 bases from V and 2 bases from J, leaving 11 bases between. The CDR3: CASSRVGGNTGELFF. CDR3 nucleotides: TGTGCCAGCAGCCGCGTCGGGGGAAACACCGGGGAGCTGTTTTTT.

This clone was detected only a few times. The genes are TRBV5-6 and TRBJ1-2, with 10 bases identical to TRBD1. The CDR3 has 15 residues. The junction had 6 bases not matched to a gene; V was cut back by 3 bases and J by 4 bases. Germline V gene data show CDR1 as SGHDT and CDR2 as YYEEEE. CDR3 nucleotides: TGTGCCAGCAGCTCGAGGGACAGGGGACTCTATGGCTACACCTTC. It specifies CASSSRDRGLYGYTF.

The chain uses TRBV21-1 and TRBJ2-5; TRBD2, as called in the table, went unchecked against the DNA. TRBV21-1 is a pseudogene segment. The CDR3 has 15 residues. In DNA form, the CDR3 reads TGTGCCAGCAGCTGGGCCTCCTCGAGGGAGGAGACCCAGTACTTC. It encodes CASSWASSREETQYF.

V and J are TRBV9 and TRBJ1-1; TRBD1 is a possible D gene (6 bases). In germline, CDR1 is SGDLS, CDR2 YYNGEE. The CDR3 runs to 15 residues. Trimming cost V 4 bases and J 2 bases, with 15 bases left between them. CDR3 loop: CASSPRQDHNTEAFF. In DNA form, the CDR3 reads TGTGCCAGCAGCCCCCGACAGGATCACAACACTGAAGCTTTCTTT.

The chain is built from TRBV6-5 and TRBJ2-7; 7 bases are a match to TRBD1. The J segment lost 0 bases and the V segment lost 7 bases, leaving 9 bases of the junction unmatched. CDR1 is MNHEY, CDR2 SVGAGI, per germline. CDR3 size: 15 residues. DNA for the CDR3: TGTGCCAGCAATACTATGGGACAGTTCTCCTACGAGCAGTACTTC. Its translation: CASNTMGQFSYEQYF.